This TCR beta chain came from a study of post-analysis software for immune sequencing data. Points from the study as a whole: Five or six TRBV segments were significantly more frequent in patients than in controls. TRBV5-6, TRBV5-1 and TRBV20-1 were among these segments.

CDR1 DFQATT and CDR2 SNEGSKA come from the germline V gene (reference sequence). The CDR3 consists of 15 residues. Trimming left V 6 bases short and J 3 bases short, with 20 bases between. Unique-molecular-identifier-tagged TCR beta cDNA libraries were used. Each CDR3 protein gets one entry after TCRdb re-called the PCR reads with MiXCR. The sample has more than 450,000 distinct CDR3 sequences, 30% to 40% seen once; the top ten hold about 6%. Comment on this clonotype: Its specificity is not known.

The V and J genes are TRBV20-1 and TRBJ2-5; tentative D call: TRBD1 (6 bases). Material for sequencing was blood. The sequence was collected from a girl aged 2 to 17 with multiple sclerosis. This CDR3 is CSAGIPGTPEETQYF. CDR3 bases: TGCAGTGCCGGTATTCCCGGGACACCCGAAGAGACCCAGTACTTC.